The 27 T cell receptor beta chains below come from one sample, sequenced in a study of cytomegalovirus exposure and HLA in healthy donors. PCR amplification relied on 60 Vbeta primers (plus 13 Jbeta primers). Measured with immunoSEQ multiplex PCR; TCRdb has only the in-frame clones, and not every one. The repertoire has roughly 120,000 clones, roughly 81% of them found once; the top ten carry about 1%. The sequenced material came from PBMCs. The receptors shown here come from a woman in her 30s in good health and CMV-seronegative.

This clone was seen just once. The J gene is TRBJ2-7, the V gene TRBV4-1, with TRBD2 matching over 10 bases. The V gene's germline CDR1 is MGHRA and CDR2 YSYEKL. The CDR3 is made up of 20 amino acids. Trimming took 4 bases from V and 0 from J; bases not matched to a gene: 18. For the CDR3, the DNA is TGCGCCAGCAGCCGACCGTCGGGTAGCGGGGGGCAACAAGGCTCCTACGAGCAGTACTTC. Residues: CASSRPSGSGGQQGSYEQYF.

This chain connects TRBV19 to TRBJ1-5, with TRBD1 matching over 8 bases. CDR3 length: 16 residues. V lost 7 bases and J lost 0; bases outside the gene matches: 8. Germline V gives CDR1 LNHDA, CDR2 SQIVND (reference sequence). CDR3 in DNA: TGTGCCAGTAAAGAAACAGGGGGTTATAGCAATCAGCCCCAGCATTTT. It is translated as CASKETGGYSNQPQHF.

The chain recombines TRBV7-2 with TRBJ2-7; 9 nucleotides agree with TRBD2. The CDR3 has 15 residues. Germline CDR1 SGHTA, CDR2 FQGNSA. V lost 6 bases and J lost 4; bases outside the gene matches: 10. The CDR3 DNA reads as TGTGCCAGCAGTCCTAGCGGGGCCCGCATTTACGAGCAGTACTTC. Its protein product is CASSPSGARIYEQYF.

The V call is TRBV12-5, the J call TRBJ2-7; 7 positions match TRBD1. Per germline, CDR1 LGHNT and CDR2 FRNRAP. V lost 0 bases to trimming and J lost 0 bases; unmatched junction nucleotides: 2. CDR3 length equals 15 residues. The CDR3 region has the DNA TGTGCTAGTGGTTTGGTACACAGGGGCTCCTACGAGCAGTACTTC. Amino acids: CASGLVHRGSYEQYF.

CDR3 coding DNA: TGTGCCAGCAGCCAAAACAGGGGGTGGGAGACCCAGTACTTC. Residues: CASSQNRGWETQYF. The gene calls are TRBV11-2 and TRBJ2-5, with 8 positions matching TRBD1. Trimming took 5 bases from V and 5 from J; bases not matched to a gene: 7. The CDR3 has 14 amino acids. Germline loops: CDR1 SGHAT, CDR2 FQNNGV.

This chain uses TRBV11-2 with TRBJ1-6; D uncertain. The CDR3 contains 16 residues. Germline CDR1 reads SGHAT; CDR2 reads FQNNGV. V was cut by 3 bases and J by 7 bases, with 16 bases left in between. In DNA, the CDR3 is TGTGCCAGCAGCTTCTCAGACGGACGAGGGAATTCACCCCTCCACTTT. This gives the protein CASSFSDGRGNSPLHF.

V gene TRBV7-2 combines with J gene TRBJ2-7; 10 positions match TRBD2. The CDR3 extends over 14 amino acids. CDR1 and CDR2 (germline): SGHTA, FQGNSA. With 7 bases clipped from V and 4 bases from J, the junction kept 7 bases outside the gene matches. CDR3: CASKSSGSMYEQYF. Here the CDR3 DNA reads TGTGCCAGCAAATCTAGCGGGAGTATGTACGAGCAGTACTTC.

The chain recombines TRBV7-6 with TRBJ2-5, with D maybe TRBD2 (6 bases). CDR3 length: 16 residues. Germline V lookup: CDR1 SGHVS, CDR2 FNYEAQ. The V end lost 4 bases, the J end lost 7 bases, and 22 bases lay between the germline ends. Written as DNA, the CDR3 is TGTGCCAGCAGCTCGCCTTATCGGGAGACCGGGGGGACCCAGTACTTC. Its protein product is CASSSPYRETGGTQYF.

This clone came up once. The chain recombines TRBV19 with TRBJ2-1; possibly TRBD1 for D (6 bases). Germline V lookup: CDR1 LNHDA, CDR2 SQIVND (reference sequence). Trimming left V 7 bases short and J 6 bases short, with 19 bases between. The CDR3 loop spans 15 amino acids. CDR3 nucleotides: TGTGCCAGTACGATAAACAGGGTCGGAATCAATGAGCAGTTCTTC. The encoded protein is CASTINRVGINEQFF.

The chain employs TRBV6-5 and TRBJ1-6; maybe TRBD1 (6 bases). The CDR3 loop spans 16 amino acids. With 2 bases removed from V and 7 bases from J, the gap between germline ends came to 15 bases. Germline V CDR1 and CDR2: MNHEY, SVGAGI. This CDR3 is CASSYEGARGNSPLHF. CDR3 coding DNA: TGTGCCAGCAGTTACGAAGGAGCCAGGGGAAATTCACCCCTCCACTTT.

V is TRBV9 and J is TRBJ2-1, with TRBD2 matching over 12 bases. The CDR3 covers 15 residues. The germline CDR1 and CDR2 sequences are SGDLS and YYNGEE. The ends lost 4 bases at V and 3 bases at J; junction bases unmatched: 2. CDR3 residues: CASSSTSGSYNEQFF. Here the CDR3 DNA reads TGTGCCAGCAGCTCGACTAGCGGGAGCTACAATGAGCAGTTCTTC.

The chain employs TRBV4-2 and TRBJ2-1; 10 bases match TRBD2. Per the germline V gene, CDR1 is LGHNA and CDR2 is YNFKEQ. V lost 1 base, J lost 4 bases, and 4 bases stayed unmatched. The CDR3 is 16 amino acids. The CDR3, as DNA: TGTGCCAGCAGCCAAGGATCTAGCGGGGGATACAATGAGCAGTTCTTC. It translates to CASSQGSSGGYNEQFF.

In this sample, this clone turned up once. The chain couples TRBV11-3 to TRBJ1-2; 7 positions match TRBD1. Germline V gene lookup returns CDR1 SGHNT and CDR2 YENEEA. The CDR3 totals 14 residues. With V trimmed by 5 bases and J by 7 bases, 10 bases remained unmatched. The CDR3 nucleotides read TGTGCCAGCAGCCCCGACCGGGACAGAAGTGGCTACACCTTC. This encodes CASSPDRDRSGYTF.

As to this clone: One end of the junction is discordant with germline, which a read error may explain. The CDR3 protein is CASSECLAGYDF. CDR3 nucleotides: TGTGCCAGCAGTGAATGTCTGGCAGGGTATGACTTC. The J gene is TRBJ2-5, the V gene TRBV25-1; TRBD1 is a possible D gene (5 bases). CDR1 and CDR2 from the germline V gene are MGHDK and SYGVNS. CDR3 length equals 12 residues.

This clone was seen once. J is TRBJ2-7 and V is TRBV28; a weak D match, TRBD2 (5 bases). The CDR3 loop spans 14 amino acids. The germline V gene has CDR1 MDHEN and CDR2 SYDVKM. The ends were cut back, 6 bases at V and 0 bases at J, with 12 bases in the middle. The CDR3 is CASSGLIYSYEQYF. The DNA for the CDR3 is TGTGCCAGCAGCGGACTTATCTACTCCTACGAGCAGTACTTC.

DNA for the CDR3: TGTGCCAGCTCACCTGGCGGGGGTGAGGGAAGCAATCAGCCCCAGCATTTT. Protein: CASSPGGGEGSNQPQHF. This rearrangement joins TRBV18 to TRBJ1-5, with D possibly TRBD1 on 5 matching bases. This CDR3 region has 17 residues. Germline V lookup: CDR1 KGHSH, CDR2 LQKENI. Trimming removed 3 bases from V and 1 base from J, with 16 bases in between.

Note on this clone: This CDR3 is also generated by other DNA sequences in the sample. The rearrangement links TRBV19 to TRBJ2-7, with 7 positions matching TRBD1. V shed 1 base, J shed 1 base, and the junction held 1 base outside the gene matches. CDR3 length: 14 residues. CDR1 is LNHDA and CDR2 is SQIVND in the germline V gene (reference sequence). This chain's CDR3 is CASSIGTGSYEQYF. The CDR3 DNA reads as TGTGCCAGTAGTATAGGGACAGGTTCCTACGAGCAGTACTTC.

This chain uses TRBV18 with TRBJ2-7; D is unresolved. CDR1 KGHSH and CDR2 LQKENI come from the germline V gene. The ends were cut back, 3 bases at V and 6 bases at J, with 9 bases in the middle. CDR3 length: 12 amino acids. CDR3 nucleotide sequence: TGTGCCAGCTCACCCGGTACTTCCGAGCAGTACTTC. Translation: CASSPGTSEQYF.

About this clone itself: This sample includes further DNA sequences coding for the same CDR3. This chain joins TRBV7-3 and TRBJ2-7; 7 positions match TRBD2. The length of the CDR3 is 14 residues. CDR1 SGHTA and CDR2 FQGTGA come from the germline V gene. V lost 5 bases and J lost 1; bases outside the gene matches: 5. CDR3 protein: CASSPTGGSYEQYF. CDR3 coding DNA: TGTGCCAGCAGCCCTACCGGGGGGTCCTACGAGCAGTACTTC.

This clone was seen only a few times. The V and J genes are TRBV9 and TRBJ1-6; weak D call: TRBD1 (5 bases). The CDR3 loop spans 14 amino acids. The germline V gene encodes CDR1 SGDLS and CDR2 YYNGEE. Trimming took off 6 bases at V and 5 bases at J, with 12 bases between the two ends. The CDR3 DNA reads TGTGCCAGCACCCCAAGACAGCATAATTCACCCCTCCACTTT. Translating it yields CASTPRQHNSPLHF.

The chain employs TRBV25-1 and TRBJ1-4, with D perhaps matching TRBD1 (5 bases). V was cut by 3 bases and J by 7 bases, with 12 bases left in between. This CDR3 is 14 amino acids long. Germline loops: CDR1 MGHDK, CDR2 SYGVNS. CDR3 in amino acids: CASSDPAGIEKLFF. DNA for the CDR3: TGTGCCAGCAGTGACCCTGCAGGGATTGAAAAACTGTTTTTT.

Worth noting for this clone: At one end, the junction sequence differs from germline, possibly due to a read error. The J gene is TRBJ2-5, the V gene TRBV7-9; D is unresolved. Germline V gives CDR1 SEHNR, CDR2 FQNEAQ (reference sequence). The CDR3 spans 10 residues. CDR3 bases: TGTTCCAGCAGTCCGGAGACCCAGTACTTC. Its protein product is CSSSPETQYF.

This chain joins TRBV4-3 and TRBJ1-2; D uncertain. The CDR3 covers 14 residues. Trimming removed 0 bases from V and 1 base from J, with 6 bases in between. Per germline, CDR1 LGHNA and CDR2 YSLEER. CDR3 protein: CASSQDYGNYGYTF. DNA of the CDR3: TGCGCCAGCAGCCAAGATTACGGTAACTATGGCTACACCTTC.

V is TRBV5-4 and J is TRBJ2-5; 9 bases match TRBD1. V shed 7 bases, J shed 4 bases, and the junction held 8 bases outside the gene matches. CDR1 is SGHNT, CDR2 YYREEE, per germline (reference sequence). The CDR3 covers 14 residues. CDR3 region: CASGRDRAGETQYF. In DNA, the CDR3 is TGTGCCAGCGGAAGGGACAGGGCGGGAGAGACCCAGTACTTC.

The rearrangement links TRBV13 to TRBJ1-1; no clear D. V was clipped by 4 bases and J by 0 bases, with 12 bases between them. The CDR3 extends over 15 amino acids. Germline-derived CDR1 and CDR2 are PRHDT and FYEKMQ (reference sequence). The CDR3 coding sequence is TGTGCCAGCAGCTCCCCCCAACAGTTGAACACTGAAGCTTTCTTT. This codes for CASSSPQQLNTEAFF.

The chain combines TRBV30 with TRBJ1-6; D not certain. V was shortened by 4 bases and J by 6 bases, with 10 bases between the two germline ends. In germline, CDR1 is GTSNPN, CDR2 SVGIG (reference sequence). The CDR3 has 13 residues. CDR3 amino acids: CAWTKRTNSPLHF. The CDR3 bases are TGTGCCTGGACCAAGCGGACTAATTCACCCCTCCACTTT.

The CDR3 nucleotides are TGCGCCAGCAGCCAAGTACTAGCGGGACTCTACGAGCAGTACTTC. Translated, it gives CASSQVLAGLYEQYF. The V gene is TRBV4-1, the J gene TRBJ2-7; 10 bases match TRBD2. Trimming at V came to 1 base and at J to 3 bases, leaving 3 bases not matched to a gene. This CDR3 comprises 15 residues. Germline V gives CDR1 MGHRA, CDR2 YSYEKL.